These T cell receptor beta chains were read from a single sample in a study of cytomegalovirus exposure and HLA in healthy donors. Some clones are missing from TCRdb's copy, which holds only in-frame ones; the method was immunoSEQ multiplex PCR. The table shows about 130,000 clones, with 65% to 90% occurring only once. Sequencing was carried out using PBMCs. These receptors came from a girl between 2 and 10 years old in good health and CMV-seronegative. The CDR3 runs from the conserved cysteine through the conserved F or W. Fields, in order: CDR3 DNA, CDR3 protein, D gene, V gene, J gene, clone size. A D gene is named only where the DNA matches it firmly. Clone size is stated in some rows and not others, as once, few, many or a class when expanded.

DNA: TGTGCCAGCATGGGACAGGGTGTCACTAATGAAAAACTGTTTTTT
CDR3: CASMGQGVTNEKLFF
D: TRBD1
V: TRBV6-1
J: TRBJ1-4
size: few

DNA: TGCGCCAGCAGCTTGGACCCCCTAGCGGGGGGAGAGACCCAGTACTTC
CDR3: CASSLDPLAGGETQYF
D: TRBD2
V: TRBV5-1
J: TRBJ2-5
size: -

DNA: TGCGCCAGCAGCCAAGATCGAGGACAGTCCTACGAGCAGTACTTC
CDR3: CASSQDRGQSYEQYF
D: -
V: TRBV4-1
J: TRBJ2-7
size: -

DNA: TGTGCCAGCAGCTTGACAGGGGGCTCCTACGAGCAGTACTTC
CDR3: CASSLTGGSYEQYF
D: TRBD1
V: TRBV7-9
J: TRBJ2-7
size: -

DNA: TGTGCCAGCAGCGAGGACAGTAACACCGGGGAGCTGTTTTTT
CDR3: CASSEDSNTGELFF
D: -
V: TRBV7-2
J: TRBJ2-2
size: -

DNA: TGTGCCAGTAATATAGCGGGGGAGGGTACGCAGTATTTT
CDR3: CASNIAGEGTQYF
D: TRBD2
V: TRBV19
J: TRBJ2-3
size: -

DNA: TGTGCCAGTAGTCGATCCGGGGGATGGAACACTGAAGCTTTCTTT
CDR3: CASSRSGGWNTEAFF
D: -
V: TRBV19
J: TRBJ1-1
size: -

DNA: TGTGCCAGCAGCCCGGGACAGGGGATCGGCTACACCTTC
CDR3: CASSPGQGIGYTF
D: TRBD1
V: TRBV6-5
J: TRBJ1-2
size: -

DNA: TGTGCCAGCAGCTTGGTCAGGGAAAGTGGCCACTATGGCTACACCTTC
CDR3: CASSLVRESGHYGYTF
D: -
V: TRBV5-4
J: TRBJ1-2
size: once

DNA: TGTGCCAGCAGTAAATCTAACGCCGGGACAAATAACTATGGCTACACCTTC
CDR3: CASSKSNAGTNNYGYTF
D: -
V: TRBV2
J: TRBJ1-2
size: -

DNA: TGTGCCAGCAGCGTAGCTGGGGTTGAGATACGGGATGGTTTGAACACCGGGGAGCTGTTTTTT
CDR3: CASSVAGVEIRDGLNTGELFF
D: -
V: TRBV9
J: TRBJ2-2
size: -

DNA: TGTGCCAGCAGCCAGACTAGCGGGAGCGACGAGCAGTACTTC
CDR3: CASSQTSGSDEQYF
D: TRBD2
V: TRBV5-4
J: TRBJ2-7
size: -

DNA: TGTGCCAGCTCACCACAGGAGGGCACTGAAGCTTTCTTT
CDR3: CASSPQEGTEAFF
D: -
V: TRBV18
J: TRBJ1-1
size: -

DNA: TGCAGCGCACCGACAGGGGCATACAATGAGCAGTTCTTC
CDR3: CSAPTGAYNEQFF
D: TRBD1
V: TRBV29-1
J: TRBJ2-1
size: -

DNA: TGTGCCAGCAGCCGACAGCGGGGCTACGAGCAGTACTTC
CDR3: CASSRQRGYEQYF
D: TRBD2
V: TRBV7-8
J: TRBJ2-7
size: -

DNA: TGCAGCGCCGGCTTGGGGCAGGGTAACACTGAAGCTTTCTTT
CDR3: CSAGLGQGNTEAFF
D: -
V: TRBV29-1
J: TRBJ1-1
size: -

DNA: TGTGCCAGCAGCTTGTGGGGGGGGCCTAATTCACCCCTCCACTTT
CDR3: CASSLWGGPNSPLHF
D: -
V: TRBV5-6
J: TRBJ1-6
size: -

DNA: TGTGCCAGCAAGGCCGGGACAGGGGGATTGAAAGAGACCCAGTACTTC
CDR3: CASKAGTGGLKETQYF
D: TRBD1
V: TRBV19
J: TRBJ2-5
size: few

DNA: TGCAGCGTACAAGAGGACAGGGCTACCTCCTACGAGCAGTACTTC
CDR3: CSVQEDRATSYEQYF
D: TRBD1
V: TRBV29-1
J: TRBJ2-7
size: -

DNA: TGTGCCAGCAGCAACGCGGGGTCAGGTGAAAAACTGTTTTTT
CDR3: CASSNAGSGEKLFF
D: -
V: TRBV6-5
J: TRBJ1-4
size: -

DNA: TGTGCCAGCTCACCACCGAGGGATCTGAACACTGAAGCTTTCTTT
CDR3: CASSPPRDLNTEAFF
D: -
V: TRBV18
J: TRBJ1-1
size: -

DNA: TGTGCCAGCAGTGAATTGCGGGGCACCGGGGAGCTGTTTTTT
CDR3: CASSELRGTGELFF
D: -
V: TRBV25-1
J: TRBJ2-2
size: once